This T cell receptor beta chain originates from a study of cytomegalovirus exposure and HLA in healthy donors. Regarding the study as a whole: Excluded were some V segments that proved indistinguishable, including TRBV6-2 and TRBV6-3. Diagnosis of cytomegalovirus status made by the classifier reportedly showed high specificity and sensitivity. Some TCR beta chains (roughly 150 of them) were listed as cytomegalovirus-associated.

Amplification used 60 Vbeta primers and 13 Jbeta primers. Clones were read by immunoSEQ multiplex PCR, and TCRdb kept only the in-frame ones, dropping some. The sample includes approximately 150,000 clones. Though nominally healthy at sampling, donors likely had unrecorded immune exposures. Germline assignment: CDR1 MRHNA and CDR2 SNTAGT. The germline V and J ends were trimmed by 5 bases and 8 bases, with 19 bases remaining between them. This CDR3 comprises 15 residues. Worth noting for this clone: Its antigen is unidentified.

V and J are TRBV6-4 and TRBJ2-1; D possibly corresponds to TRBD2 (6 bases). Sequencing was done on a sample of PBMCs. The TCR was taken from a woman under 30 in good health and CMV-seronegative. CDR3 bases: TGTGCCAGCAGTTCCTCCGGGGGAGAGGGGCATGAGCAGTTCTTC. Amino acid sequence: CASSSSGGEGHEQFF.